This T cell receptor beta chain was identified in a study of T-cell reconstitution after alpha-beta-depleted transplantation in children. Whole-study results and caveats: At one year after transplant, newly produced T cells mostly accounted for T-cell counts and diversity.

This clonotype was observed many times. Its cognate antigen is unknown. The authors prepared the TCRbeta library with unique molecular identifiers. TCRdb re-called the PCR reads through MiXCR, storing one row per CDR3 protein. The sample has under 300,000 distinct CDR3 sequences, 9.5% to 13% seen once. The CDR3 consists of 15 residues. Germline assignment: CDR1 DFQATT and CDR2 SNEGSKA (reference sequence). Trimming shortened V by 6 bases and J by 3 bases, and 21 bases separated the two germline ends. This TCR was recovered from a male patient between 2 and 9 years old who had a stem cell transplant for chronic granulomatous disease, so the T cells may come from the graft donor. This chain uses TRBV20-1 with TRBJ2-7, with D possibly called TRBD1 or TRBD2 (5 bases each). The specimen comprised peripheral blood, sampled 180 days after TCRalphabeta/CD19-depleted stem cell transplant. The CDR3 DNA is TGCAGTGCCTGGGACCGGGTTTCCTCATACTACGAGCAGTACTTC. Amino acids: CSAWDRVSSYYEQYF.